This T cell receptor beta chain was documented in a study of blood T cell repertoires in COVID-19. Study background: The samples span acute and convalescent COVID-19 from the United States, Italy and Spain.

Per the authors' pipeline: The assay estimated nucleated cells by amplifying reference gene primers. Only in-frame clones appear in the TCRdb table, and some are missing; sequencing was by immunoSEQ multiplex PCR. From that table come the V and J calls and clone size; the DNA was used to work out D and trimming. The sample lists about 74,000 clones, around four fifths seen once, with around 35% in the top ten. The CDR3 length is 16 residues. Germline loops: CDR1 SGHKS, CDR2 YYEKEE (reference sequence). Germline trimming cut 4 bases from V and 7 bases from J; bases unmatched to any gene: 9. In this sample, this clone turned up a few times.

This receptor was taken from a man between 65 and 85 years old with acute or convalescent COVID-19. Sequences were obtained from peripheral blood. V gene TRBV5-5 combines with J gene TRBJ2-1, with TRBD2 matching 12 bases. The CDR3 coding sequence is TGTGCCAGCAGCCCCACCGCTAGCGGGAGGGGTAATGAGCAGTTCTTC. Its translation: CASSPTASGRGNEQFF.